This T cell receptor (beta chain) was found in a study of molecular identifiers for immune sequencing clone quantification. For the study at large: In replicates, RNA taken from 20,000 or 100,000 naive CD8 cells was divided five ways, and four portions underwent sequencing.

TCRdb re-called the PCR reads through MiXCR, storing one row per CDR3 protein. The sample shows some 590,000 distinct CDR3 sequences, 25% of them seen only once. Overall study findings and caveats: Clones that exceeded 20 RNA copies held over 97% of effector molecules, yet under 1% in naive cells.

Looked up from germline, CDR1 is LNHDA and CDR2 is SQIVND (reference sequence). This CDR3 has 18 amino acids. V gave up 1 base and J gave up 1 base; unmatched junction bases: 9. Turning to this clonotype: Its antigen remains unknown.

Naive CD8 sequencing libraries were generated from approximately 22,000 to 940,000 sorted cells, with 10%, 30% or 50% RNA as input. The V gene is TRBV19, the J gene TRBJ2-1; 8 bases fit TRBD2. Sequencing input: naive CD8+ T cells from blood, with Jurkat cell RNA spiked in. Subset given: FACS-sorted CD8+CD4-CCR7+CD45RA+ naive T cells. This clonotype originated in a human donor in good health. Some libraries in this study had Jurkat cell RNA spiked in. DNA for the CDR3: TGTGCCAGTAGTATAGCGGGAGGGCCTATATTGTCCTACAATGAGCAGTTCTTC. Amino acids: CASSIAGGPILSYNEQFF. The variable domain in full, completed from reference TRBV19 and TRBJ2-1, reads DGGITQSPKYLFRKEGQNVTLSCEQNLNHDAMYWYRQDPGQGLRLIYYSQIVNDFQKGDIAEGYSVSREKKESFPLTVTSAQKNPTAFYLCASSIAGGPILSYNEQFFGPGTRLTVL.